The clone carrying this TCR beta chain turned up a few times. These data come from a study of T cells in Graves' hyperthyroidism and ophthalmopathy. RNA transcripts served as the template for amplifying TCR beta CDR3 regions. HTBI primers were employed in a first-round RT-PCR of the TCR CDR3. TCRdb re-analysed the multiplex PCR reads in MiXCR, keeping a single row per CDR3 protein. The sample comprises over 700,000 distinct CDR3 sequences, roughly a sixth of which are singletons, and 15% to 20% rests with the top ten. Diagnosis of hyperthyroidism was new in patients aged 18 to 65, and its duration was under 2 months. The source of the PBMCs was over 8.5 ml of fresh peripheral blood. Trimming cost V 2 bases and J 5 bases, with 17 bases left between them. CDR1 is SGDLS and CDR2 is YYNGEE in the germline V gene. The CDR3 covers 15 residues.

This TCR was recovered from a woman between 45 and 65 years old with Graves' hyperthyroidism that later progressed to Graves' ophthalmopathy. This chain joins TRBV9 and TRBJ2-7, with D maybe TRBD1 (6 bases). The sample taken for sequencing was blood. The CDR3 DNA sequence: TGTGCCAGCAGCGTTAATGGGGGCGCCCGGAACGAGCAGTACTTC. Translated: CASSVNGGARNEQYF.